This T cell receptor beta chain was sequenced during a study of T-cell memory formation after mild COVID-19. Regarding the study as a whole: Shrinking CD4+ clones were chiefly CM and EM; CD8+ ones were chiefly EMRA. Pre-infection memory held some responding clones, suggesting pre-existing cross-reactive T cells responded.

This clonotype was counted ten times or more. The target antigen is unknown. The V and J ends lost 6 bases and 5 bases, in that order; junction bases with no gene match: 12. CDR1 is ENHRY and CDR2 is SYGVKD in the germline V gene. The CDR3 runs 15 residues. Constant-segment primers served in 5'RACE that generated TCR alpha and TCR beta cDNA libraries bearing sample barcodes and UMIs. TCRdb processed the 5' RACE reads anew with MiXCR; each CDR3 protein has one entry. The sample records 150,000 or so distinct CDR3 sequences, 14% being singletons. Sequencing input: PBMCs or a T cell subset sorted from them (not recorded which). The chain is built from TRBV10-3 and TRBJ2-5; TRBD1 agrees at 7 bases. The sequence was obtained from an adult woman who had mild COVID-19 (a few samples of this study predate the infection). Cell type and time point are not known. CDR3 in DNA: TGTGCCATCAGAGACGGACAGGAAGGTGGGGAGACCCAGTACTTC. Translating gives CAIRDGQEGGETQYF.